The rows below give T cell receptor beta chains drawn from one sample of a study of blood T cell repertoires in COVID-19. TCRdb's copy holds only in-frame clones and misses some; the assay was immunoSEQ multiplex PCR. The sample yields over 90,000 clones, approximately 80% seen once. Sequenced sample: peripheral blood. The source of these receptors is a man aged 55-75 years with active or convalescent COVID-19. CDR3s include the opening cysteine and the closing phenylalanine or tryptophan. D genes are given only for firm matches. Size tells how often a clone was seen (once, few, many) or the class of an expanded clone, and some rows leave it out.

d_gene	j_gene	v_gene	abundance	CDR3aa	CDR3nt
TRBD2	TRBJ2-3	TRBV4-1	.	CASSQDLPSGSTDTQYF	TGCGCCAGCAGCCAAGATCTGCCTAGCGGGAGTACAGATACGCAGTATTTT
TRBD1	TRBJ1-1	TRBV2	.	CASSEDRGAEAFF	TGTGCCAGCAGTGAAGACAGGGGCGCTGAAGCTTTCTTT
.	TRBJ1-3	TRBV5-1	medium-sized	CASSRDKNSGNTIYF	TGCGCCAGCAGCCGGGACAAGAACTCTGGAAACACCATATATTTT
.	TRBJ2-1	TRBV6-5	.	CASSPRVGSGYEQFF	TGTGCCAGCAGTCCAAGGGTCGGGAGTGGGTATGAGCAGTTCTTC
TRBD1	TRBJ1-2	TRBV29-1	.	CSVLLTGGRYGYTF	TGCAGCGTTTTACTGACAGGGGGCAGGTATGGCTACACCTTC
TRBD1	TRBJ2-3	TRBV7-9	.	CASSPTGTGSTDTQYF	TGTGCCAGCAGCCCAACCGGGACAGGGAGCACAGATACGCAGTATTTT
TRBD1	TRBJ1-2	TRBV30	.	CAWRPLDRENGYTF	TGTGCCTGGAGACCCCTTGACAGGGAGAATGGCTACACCTTC
.	TRBJ1-4	TRBV6-5	.	CASSYSGAPDEKLFF	TGTGCCAGCAGTTACTCAGGGGCCCCCGATGAAAAACTGTTTTTT
TRBD1	TRBJ1-5	TRBV28	few	CASSLWGQGAGQPQHF	TGTGCCAGCAGTTTATGGGGACAGGGGGCGGGCCAGCCCCAGCATTTT
.	TRBJ1-3	TRBV10-2	.	CATSAGPGNTIYF	TGCGCCACAAGCGCGGGGCCTGGAAACACCATATATTTT
TRBD1	TRBJ2-2	TRBV6-5	few	CASILRDSRDGELFF	TGTGCCAGCATTCTCCGGGACAGTCGTGACGGGGAGCTGTTTTTT
.	TRBJ1-2	TRBV13	.	CASSLMGHLYGYTF	TGTGCCAGCAGCTTAATGGGGCACCTCTATGGCTACACCTTC
TRBD2	TRBJ2-5	TRBV3-1/TRBV3-2	.	CASSQGRLAQQETQYF	TGTGCCAGCAGCCAAGGGAGACTAGCGCAACAAGAGACCCAGTACTTC
.	TRBJ2-1	TRBV9	.	CASSVSASLSSYNEQFF	TGTGCCAGCAGCGTATCAGCGTCCCTTAGCTCCTACAATGAGCAGTTCTTC
.	TRBJ1-2	TRBV19	.	CASSMYKSNYGYTF	TGTGCCAGTAGTATGTATAAGAGTAACTATGGCTACACCTTC
.	TRBJ1-5	TRBV6-5	.	CASSLPGHTPHF	TGTGCCAGCAGCCTACCGGGACATACTCCGCATTTT
TRBD2	TRBJ2-3	TRBV27	once	CASSPGWVLAGDTQYF	TGTGCCAGCAGTCCCGGGTGGGTCCTAGCGGGAGATACGCAGTATTTT
TRBD2	TRBJ2-1	TRBV30	few	CAWSPGLAGVNEQFF	TGTGCCTGGAGTCCCGGACTAGCGGGAGTCAATGAGCAGTTCTTC
TRBD1	TRBJ2-2	TRBV6-6	once	CASSRDRSTGELFF	TGTGCCAGCAGCCGGGACAGGTCCACCGGGGAGCTGTTTTTT
.	TRBJ2-5	TRBV27	.	CASSTRRGQETQYF	TGTGCCAGCAGTACCCGACGGGGTCAAGAGACCCAGTACTTC
TRBD1	TRBJ2-5	TRBV9	once	CASSVGGGLWETQYF	TGTGCCAGCAGCGTAGGAGGGGGCTTGTGGGAGACCCAGTACTTC
TRBD1	TRBJ1-1	TRBV4-1	.	CASSQEGSGGLSSFEAFF	TGCGCCAGCAGCCAAGAGGGGTCAGGGGGCCTTTCTTCCTTTGAAGCTTTCTTT
.	TRBJ1-5	TRBV6-5	.	CASRGLTVNNQPQHF	TGTGCCAGCCGAGGGCTAACAGTGAACAATCAGCCCCAGCATTTT
TRBD1	TRBJ1-5	TRBV28	.	CASTTGSQPQHF	TGTGCCAGCACGACAGGGTCTCAGCCCCAGCATTTT
TRBD2	TRBJ2-1	TRBV2	.	CASSWTSRSSYNEQFF	TGTGCCAGCAGTTGGACTAGCAGGTCCTCCTACAATGAGCAGTTCTTC
.	TRBJ1-6	TRBV11-2	.	CASSQFGAGENSPLHF	TGTGCCAGCAGTCAATTTGGTGCGGGGGAAAACTCACCCCTCCACTTT
TRBD2	TRBJ2-3	TRBV7-3	once	CASSPGLAGYQDTQYF	TGTGCCAGCAGCCCTGGACTAGCGGGATACCAGGATACGCAGTATTTT
.	TRBJ1-1	TRBV18	few	CASSPKQGTEAFF	TGTGCCAGCTCACCCAAACAGGGCACTGAAGCTTTCTTT
.	TRBJ1-2	TRBV6-5	.	CASSYSRGGRANGYTF	TGTGCCAGCAGTTACTCGAGGGGAGGCCGTGCCAATGGCTACACCTTC
.	TRBJ1-1	TRBV6-5	once	CASSYSAPNTEAFF	TGTGCCAGCAGTTACTCGGCTCCGAACACTGAAGCTTTCTTT
TRBD2	TRBJ2-1	TRBV19	.	CASSIGGYNEQFF	TGTGCCAGTAGTATCGGGGGGTACAATGAGCAGTTCTTC
TRBD1	TRBJ2-2	TRBV7-9	once	CASSSWTGSGELFF	TGTGCCAGCAGCTCGTGGACAGGGAGCGGGGAGCTGTTTTTT
.	TRBJ1-5	TRBV6-5	.	CASSYSSGQPQHF	TGTGCCAGCAGTTACTCCTCGGGTCAGCCCCAGCATTTT
TRBD2	TRBJ2-5	TRBV5-1	.	CASRAGTSRLEAQYF	TGCGCCAGCAGAGCCGGGACTAGCAGACTCGAGGCCCAGTACTTC
.	TRBJ2-1	TRBV15	.	CATSRGAGVSYNEQFF	TGTGCCACCAGCAGAGGGGCAGGCGTCTCCTACAATGAGCAGTTCTTC
.	TRBJ1-1	TRBV6-2/TRBV6-3	.	CASSYEANRGAFF	TGTGCCAGCAGTTATGAGGCCAACCGGGGGGCTTTCTTT
.	TRBJ1-1	TRBV12-5	.	CASGSGGSTEAFF	TGTGCTAGTGGTTCGGGGGGTTCCACTGAAGCTTTCTTT
.	TRBJ2-7	TRBV7-2	.	CASSLMRDTAEQYF	TGTGCCAGCAGCTTAATGAGGGACACGGCCGAGCAGTACTTC
TRBD1	TRBJ2-1	TRBV5-1	once	CASSLARGLLKRGDEQFF	TGCGCCAGCAGCTTGGCCAGGGGGCTGCTCAAGAGAGGAGATGAGCAGTTCTTC
TRBD2	TRBJ2-1	TRBV5-6	.	CASSLDHSGGHNEQFF	TGTGCCAGCAGCTTGGACCATAGCGGGGGTCACAATGAGCAGTTCTTC
.	TRBJ1-5	TRBV19	.	CASSIAHGAANQPQHF	TGTGCCAGTAGTATAGCTCATGGGGCAGCTAATCAGCCCCAGCATTTT
.	TRBJ2-4	TRBV5-5	.	CASSNQGGLAKNIQYF	TGTGCCAGCAGCAACCAGGGAGGCCTAGCCAAAAACATTCAGTACTTC